The 30 T cell receptor beta chains below were found in one sample sequenced in a study of T-cell reconstitution after alpha-beta-depleted transplantation in children. This sample's TCRbeta library carried unique molecular identifier barcodes. TCRdb processed the PCR reads anew with MiXCR; each CDR3 protein has one entry. The data hold 150,000 to 200,000 distinct CDR3 sequences, with approximately 7% observed a single time. The source material was PBMCs from the stem cell graft donor, sampled from the stem cell graft. All receptors come from a human donor who donated a stem cell graft to a child with Wiskott-Aldrich syndrome.

There are many counts of this clonotype. J is TRBJ1-5 and V is TRBV4-1, with D unclear. The germline gives CDR1 MGHRA, CDR2 YSYEKL. Trimming pared 4 bases from V and 1 base from J, leaving 11 bases between. The CDR3 covers 15 residues. The CDR3 DNA reads TGCGCCAGCAGCCCGGGCCTGGGGAGCAATCAGCCCCAGCATTTT. Its protein is CASSPGLGSNQPQHF.

This clonotype has at least ten counts. In DNA form, the CDR3 reads TGCAGTGCTAGAGTAACTAGCGGGGGCTACGAGCAGTACTTC. Translating gives CSARVTSGGYEQYF. The chain is built from TRBV20-1 and TRBJ2-7, with TRBD2 matching over 11 bases. CDR1 and CDR2 from the germline V gene are DFQATT and SNEGSKA (reference sequence). Unmatched junction bases numbered 2, after V lost 1 base and J lost 3 bases. This CDR3 comprises 14 residues.

This clonotype was counted ten times or more. V and J are TRBV20-1 and TRBJ1-2, with TRBD1 identical over 7 bases. J gave up 0 bases and V 6 bases, and 7 bases lay outside the gene matches. CDR1 and CDR2 (germline): DFQATT, SNEGSKA (reference sequence). This CDR3 has 14 amino acids. The CDR3 reads CSATNRGPNYGYTF. CDR3 nucleotides: TGCAGTGCCACAAACAGGGGTCCTAACTATGGCTACACCTTC.

This clonotype was found many times. The chain employs TRBV5-1 and TRBJ2-5; tentative D call: TRBD1 (5 bases). The germline V gene has CDR1 SGHRS and CDR2 YFSETQ. Trimming took 5 bases from V and 2 from J, leaving 13 bases between them. This CDR3 contains 14 residues. The CDR3 DNA is TGCGCCAGCAGTTGGCAGGGAAGACAAGAGACCCAGTACTTC. This encodes CASSWQGRQETQYF.

This clonotype occurred a few times. V gene TRBV28 combines with J gene TRBJ2-3; D gene uncertain. CDR1 MDHEN and CDR2 SYDVKM come from the germline V gene. This CDR3 region has 15 residues. V was pared by 5 bases and J by 0 bases, with 12 bases between. This chain's CDR3 is CASSLWTASTDTQYF. In DNA form, the CDR3 reads TGTGCCAGCAGTCTCTGGACCGCTAGCACAGATACGCAGTATTTT. Supplemented by reference TRBV28 and TRBJ2-3, the full variable domain reads DVKVTQSSRYLVKRTGEKVFLECVQDMDHENMFWYRQDPGLGLRLIYFSYDVKMKEKGDIPEGYSVSREKKERFSLILESASTNQTSMYLCASSLWTASTDTQYFGPGTRLTVL.

This clonotype was counted ten times or more. The chain couples TRBV12-3 or TRBV12-4 to TRBJ2-4, with D perhaps TRBD1 (5 bases). The length of the CDR3 is 14 residues. V was trimmed by 6 bases and J by 8 bases, leaving 17 bases between them. The CDR3 loop is CASRPWGRGDIQYF. The CDR3 bases are TGTGCCAGCAGACCTTGGGGCAGAGGTGACATTCAGTACTTC.

This clonotype came up many times. The CDR3 DNA follows: TGCGCCAGCAGCTTCACAGGGGACAATGAAAAACTGTTTTTT. Its translation: CASSFTGDNEKLFF. The genes are TRBV5-1 and TRBJ1-4, with 7 bases fitting TRBD1. Losses at the gene ends were 2 bases for V and 5 bases for J; bases not matched to a gene: 3. This CDR3 has 14 residues. CDR1 is SGHRS, CDR2 YFSETQ, per germline.

This clonotype was observed many times. The V and J genes are TRBV29-1 and TRBJ2-5; D gene ambiguous. The V gene's germline CDR1 is SQVTM and CDR2 ANQGSEA. The CDR3 is 12 amino acids. Trimming left V 7 bases short and J 5 bases short, with 14 bases between. CDR3 region: CSGGLEVETQYF. CDR3 in DNA: TGCAGCGGAGGTCTCGAGGTGGAGACCCAGTACTTC.

Ten or more counts support this clonotype. The CDR3 spells CASSQGGLPSAYEQYF. CDR3 coding DNA: TGTGCCAGCAGCCAAGGGGGCCTACCCTCCGCTTACGAGCAGTACTTC. The chain recombines TRBV4-2 with TRBJ2-7, with D possibly being TRBD1 (5 bases). The CDR3 totals 16 residues. Germline V gene data show CDR1 as LGHNA and CDR2 as YNFKEQ. With 1 base removed from V and 4 bases from J, the gap between germline ends came to 17 bases.

Ten or more counts support this clonotype. The chain combines TRBV19 with TRBJ1-1, with TRBD1 matching over 7 bases. CDR1 LNHDA and CDR2 SQIVND come from the germline V gene (reference sequence). The V segment lost 5 bases and the J segment 6 bases; nucleotides outside the gene matches: 12. This CDR3 region has 15 residues. The DNA for the CDR3 is TGTGCCAGTAGTGCCCAGGGGCGACAGGGCCCTGAAGCTTTCTTT. Amino acids: CASSAQGRQGPEAFF.

In this sample, this clonotype turned up a few times. The V call is TRBV4-1, the J call TRBJ2-4, with D possibly being TRBD1 or TRBD2 (6 bases each). V dropped 1 base and J dropped 11 bases, with 18 bases sitting between them. The CDR3 totals 15 residues. The V gene's germline CDR1 is MGHRA and CDR2 YSYEKL. CDR3 sequence reads: CASSQVTGARPVQYF. For the CDR3, the DNA is TGCGCCAGCAGCCAAGTTACGGGGGCCCGGCCGGTTCAGTACTTC.

This clonotype was picked up many times. The rearrangement joins TRBV6-5 to TRBJ2-1; no clear D gene. Looked up from germline, CDR1 is MNHEY and CDR2 is SVGAGI. V gave up 2 bases and J gave up 2 bases, with 4 bases separating them. The CDR3 is made up of 13 amino acids. The CDR3 nucleotides are TGTGCCAGCAGTTACGTCGCCTACAATGAGCAGTTCTTC. Its protein is CASSYVAYNEQFF.

In this sample, this clonotype turned up a few times. The rearrangement uses TRBV7-2 and TRBJ2-1; D remains unclear. The CDR3 totals 14 residues. Trimming stripped 0 bases from V and 8 bases from J, with 11 bases between. The V gene's germline CDR1 is SGHTA and CDR2 FQGNSA. CDR3 sequence: CASSLAGREDEQFF. The CDR3 DNA sequence: TGTGCCAGCAGCTTAGCTGGCCGAGAAGATGAGCAGTTCTTC.

This clonotype was recorded at least ten times. The V call is TRBV29-1, the J call TRBJ2-1, with no clear D. Germline CDR1 reads SQVTM; CDR2 reads ANQGSEA. The CDR3 runs to 14 residues. V was pared by 3 bases and J by 0 bases, with 9 bases between. CDR3 sequence (DNA): TGCAGCGTTGAGAACGGGCTCTCCTACAATGAGCAGTTCTTC. Translated: CSVENGLSYNEQFF.

Many counts were recorded for this clonotype. The chain combines TRBV18 with TRBJ1-3; 7 nucleotides line up with TRBD1. The CDR3 contains 14 residues. Germline CDR1 and CDR2: KGHSH and LQKENI. Trimming cost V 3 bases and J 4 bases; bases outside gene matches: 3. CDR3 sequence (DNA): TGTGCCAGCTCACCTACAGGGGCAGGAAACACCATATATTTT. Translation: CASSPTGAGNTIYF.

The table lists this clonotype with many counts. The chain combines TRBV15 with TRBJ2-3; D gene ambiguous. The ends were cut back, 6 bases at V and 3 bases at J, with 10 bases in the middle. Germline CDR1 LNHNV, CDR2 YYDKDF (reference sequence). The CDR3 runs to 13 residues. The CDR3, as DNA: TGTGCCACCAGAGAAGGAACAACAGATACGCAGTATTTT. Amino acids: CATREGTTDTQYF.

This clonotype was detected a few times. The chain is built from TRBV5-5 and TRBJ1-1; a possible D gene is TRBD1 (5 bases). The CDR3 has 15 amino acids. Germline CDR1 reads SGHKS; CDR2 reads YYEKEE (reference sequence). V was trimmed by 0 bases and J by 5 bases, leaving 14 bases between them. CDR3 region: CASSLEGVGKTEAFF. As DNA, the CDR3 is TGTGCCAGCAGCTTGGAAGGGGTCGGGAAGACTGAAGCTTTCTTT.

The chain is built from TRBV30 and TRBJ1-1, with a possible D match to TRBD1 (6 bases). Per the germline V gene, CDR1 is GTSNPN and CDR2 is SVGIG (reference sequence). The CDR3 extends over 12 amino acids. V was cut by 1 base and J by 3 bases, with 6 bases left in between. CDR3 loop: CAWSDRDTEAFF. For the CDR3, the DNA is TGTGCCTGGAGTGACAGGGACACTGAAGCTTTCTTT.

At least ten counts were recorded for this clonotype. The chain couples TRBV12-3 or TRBV12-4 to TRBJ1-1, with D hard to call. Trimming removed 6 bases from V and 7 bases from J, with 9 bases in between. The CDR3 consists of 11 residues. The CDR3: CASSQLDEAFF. The CDR3 coding sequence is TGTGCCAGCAGCCAACTCGATGAAGCTTTCTTT.

This clonotype has a count of ten or more. This chain connects TRBV11-2 to TRBJ2-5; D is possibly TRBD2 (5 bases). Germline CDR1 and CDR2: SGHAT and FQNNGV. The germline V and J ends were trimmed by 9 bases and 5 bases, with 13 bases remaining between them. This CDR3 has 12 amino acids. CDR3 amino acids: CASGMWEETQYF. CDR3 coding DNA: TGTGCCAGTGGGATGTGGGAGGAGACCCAGTACTTC. The variable domain in full, completed from reference TRBV11-2 and TRBJ2-5, reads EAGVAQSPRYKIIEKRQSVAFWCNPISGHATLYWYQQILGQGPKLLIQFQNNGVVDDSQLPKDRFSAERLKGVDSTLKIQPAKLEDSAVYLCASGMWEETQYFGPGTRLLVL.

This clonotype was picked up many times. CDR3 in DNA: TGCGCCAGCAGCCCGGACAGTCGGAACACTGAAGCTTTCTTT. This translates into CASSPDSRNTEAFF. The gene calls are TRBV5-1 and TRBJ1-1; the D gene is possibly TRBD1 (6 bases). The V gene lost 4 bases and the J gene lost 1 base, with 11 bases spanning the gap. The CDR3 has 14 residues. Germline V gene lookup returns CDR1 SGHRS and CDR2 YFSETQ.

Worth noting for this clonotype: An end of the junction differs from the germline gene, which may be a read error. V and J are TRBV20-1 and TRBJ2-7; D might be TRBD1 (6 bases). The CDR3 is 15 amino acids. Germline CDR1 is DFQATT and CDR2 is SNEGSKA (reference sequence). CDR3 sequence: CCARAQGLGYYEQYF. CDR3 sequence (DNA): TGCTGTGCTAGAGCTCAGGGGCTGGGCTACTACGAGCAGTACTTC.

This clonotype was detected many times. The V call is TRBV9, the J call TRBJ1-1; 10 positions agree with TRBD1. V lost 3 bases, J lost 11 bases, and 7 bases stayed unmatched. CDR1 is SGDLS, CDR2 YYNGEE, per germline. The CDR3 loop spans 13 amino acids. In nucleotides, the CDR3 is TGTGCCAGCAGCGACGGGACAGGGGTCTCCGCTTTCTTT. Protein product: CASSDGTGVSAFF.

In its sample, this clonotype was seen many times. The rearrangement joins TRBV5-5 to TRBJ2-7, with D perhaps TRBD1 (5 bases). The CDR3 consists of 13 residues. Germline values: CDR1 SGHKS, CDR2 YYEKEE (reference sequence). V lost 0 bases and J 6 bases, leaving 10 bases between the germline ends. The CDR3 DNA reads TGTGCCAGCAGCTTGGGGGGCTTACGCGAGCAGTACTTC. The encoded protein is CASSLGGLREQYF.

This clonotype was picked up many times. V and J are TRBV11-2 and TRBJ2-3, with 7 positions matching TRBD2. The germline V gene has CDR1 SGHAT and CDR2 FQNNGV. V was clipped by 1 base and J by 6 bases; unmatched bases: 4. The CDR3 consists of 14 residues. The CDR3 is CASSLVGRTDTQYF. CDR3 DNA: TGTGCCAGCAGCTTAGTCGGGAGGACCGATACGCAGTATTTT.

The chain is built from TRBV7-9 and TRBJ2-2, with 15 bases lining up with TRBD2. Trimming took 4 bases from V and 3 from J; bases not matched to a gene: 3. The CDR3 runs 17 residues. Germline loops: CDR1 SEHNR, CDR2 FQNEAQ (reference sequence). CDR3 in amino acids: CASSSGLAGGYTGELFF. For the CDR3, the DNA is TGTGCCAGCAGCTCGGGACTAGCGGGGGGATACACCGGGGAGCTGTTTTTT.

This clonotype was counted ten times or more. DNA for the CDR3: TGTGCCAGCAGCGTACGCGTGAGGACACCCGCGTCTGGGGCCAACGTCCTGACTTTC. This sequence encodes CASSVRVRTPASGANVLTF. The chain couples TRBV9 to TRBJ2-6; tentative D call: TRBD1 (5 bases). Trimming cost V 1 base and J 1 base, with 18 bases left between them. Looked up from germline, CDR1 is SGDLS and CDR2 is YYNGEE. The CDR3 covers 19 residues.

The table lists this clonotype with a few counts. V and J are TRBV5-1 and TRBJ2-1, with 11 bases fitting TRBD2. CDR1 SGHRS and CDR2 YFSETQ come from the germline V gene. The CDR3 totals 13 residues. V lost 5 bases and J lost 5; bases outside the gene matches: 0. This chain's CDR3 is CASRGLADNEQFF. CDR3 DNA sequence: TGCGCCAGCAGGGGACTAGCGGACAATGAGCAGTTCTTC.

V and J are TRBV20-1 and TRBJ1-5; TRBD1 is a possible D gene (6 bases). This CDR3 contains 17 residues. CDR1 and CDR2 from the germline V gene are DFQATT and SNEGSKA (reference sequence). Trimming pared 0 bases from V and 1 base from J, leaving 16 bases between. The CDR3 loop reads CSARDERGLGSNQPQHF. CDR3 bases: TGCAGTGCTAGAGATGAAAGGGGGTTGGGGAGCAATCAGCCCCAGCATTTT.

This clonotype was observed at least ten times. The genes are TRBV7-2 and TRBJ1-1; 10 nucleotides align to TRBD1. The CDR3 sequence is 15 residues long. Germline CDR1 SGHTA, CDR2 FQGNSA. The V and J ends lost 3 bases and 6 bases, in that order; junction bases with no gene match: 7. The CDR3 DNA follows: TGTGCCAGCAGCTTTGGACAGGGGGTATCTGCTGAAGCTTTCTTT. Amino acids: CASSFGQGVSAEAFF.